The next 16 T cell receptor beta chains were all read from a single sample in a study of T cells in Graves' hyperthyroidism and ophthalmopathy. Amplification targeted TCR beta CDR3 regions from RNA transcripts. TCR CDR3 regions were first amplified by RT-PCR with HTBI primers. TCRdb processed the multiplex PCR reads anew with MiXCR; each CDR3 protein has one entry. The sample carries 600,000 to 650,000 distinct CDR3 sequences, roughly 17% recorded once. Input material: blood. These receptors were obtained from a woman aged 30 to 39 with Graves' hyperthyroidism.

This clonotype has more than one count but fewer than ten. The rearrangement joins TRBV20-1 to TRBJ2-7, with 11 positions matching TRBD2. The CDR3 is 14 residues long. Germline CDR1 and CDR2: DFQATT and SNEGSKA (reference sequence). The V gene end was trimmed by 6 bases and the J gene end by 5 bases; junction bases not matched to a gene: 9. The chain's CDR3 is CSAARTSGSHEQYF. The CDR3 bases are TGCAGTGCCGCCCGCACTAGCGGGAGCCACGAGCAGTACTTC.

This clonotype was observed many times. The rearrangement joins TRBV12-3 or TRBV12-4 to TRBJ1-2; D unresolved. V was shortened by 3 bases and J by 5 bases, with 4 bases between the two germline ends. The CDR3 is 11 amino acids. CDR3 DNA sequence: TGTGCCAGCAGTTTCACATATGGCTACACCTTC. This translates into CASSFTYGYTF.

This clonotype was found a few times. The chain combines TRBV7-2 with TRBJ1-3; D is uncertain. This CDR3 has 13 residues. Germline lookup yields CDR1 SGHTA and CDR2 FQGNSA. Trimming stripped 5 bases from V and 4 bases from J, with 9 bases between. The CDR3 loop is CASSPQVGNTIYF. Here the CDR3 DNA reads TGTGCCAGCAGCCCTCAAGTCGGAAACACCATATATTTT.

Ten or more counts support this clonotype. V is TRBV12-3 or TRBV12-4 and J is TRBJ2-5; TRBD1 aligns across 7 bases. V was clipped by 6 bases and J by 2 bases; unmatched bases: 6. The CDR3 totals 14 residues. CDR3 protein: CASSNPQGQETQYF. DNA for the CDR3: TGTGCCAGCAGCAACCCACAGGGGCAAGAGACCCAGTACTTC.

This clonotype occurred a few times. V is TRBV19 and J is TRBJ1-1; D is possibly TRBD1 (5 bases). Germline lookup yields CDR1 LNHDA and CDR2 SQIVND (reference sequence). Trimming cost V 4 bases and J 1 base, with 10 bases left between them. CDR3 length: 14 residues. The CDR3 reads CASSTGLQNTEAFF. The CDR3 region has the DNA TGTGCCAGTAGTACGGGACTGCAGAACACTGAAGCTTTCTTT.

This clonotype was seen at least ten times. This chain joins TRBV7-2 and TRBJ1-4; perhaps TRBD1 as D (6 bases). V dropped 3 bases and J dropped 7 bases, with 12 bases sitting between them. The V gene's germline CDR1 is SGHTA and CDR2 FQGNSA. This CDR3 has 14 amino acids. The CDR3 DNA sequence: TGTGCCAGCAGCTTCCCAGGGGAAGGTGAAAAACTGTTTTTT. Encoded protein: CASSFPGEGEKLFF.

The CDR3 loop reads CASSTPGQGSLGNTIYF. The CDR3 DNA reads TGTGCCAGCAGTACACCGGGACAGGGGTCTCTTGGAAACACCATATATTTT. V usage is TRBV25-1 and J usage is TRBJ1-3; TRBD1 aligns across 10 bases. The CDR3 runs to 17 residues. The trim removed 5 bases at V and 3 bases at J, leaving 10 bases unmatched. Germline-derived CDR1 and CDR2 are MGHDK and SYGVNS. The full variable domain, rest sourced from reference TRBV25-1 and TRBJ1-3, is EADIYQTPRYLVIGTGKKITLECSQTMGHDKMYWYQQDPGMELHLIHYSYGVNSTEKGDLSSESTVSRIRTEHFPLTLESARPSHTSQYLCASSTPGQGSLGNTIYFGEGSWLTVV.

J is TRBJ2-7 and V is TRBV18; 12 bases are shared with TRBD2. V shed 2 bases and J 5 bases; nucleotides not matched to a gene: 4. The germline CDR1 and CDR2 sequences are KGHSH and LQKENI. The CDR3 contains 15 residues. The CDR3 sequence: CASSPASGRVDEQYF. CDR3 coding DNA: TGTGCCAGCTCACCAGCTAGCGGGAGGGTAGACGAGCAGTACTTC. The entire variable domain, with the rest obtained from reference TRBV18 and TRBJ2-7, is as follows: NAGVMQNPRHLVRRRGQEARLRCSPMKGHSHVYWYRQLPEEGLKFMVYLQKENIIDESGMPKERFSAEFPKEGPSILRIQQVVRGDSAAYFCASSPASGRVDEQYFGPGTRLTVT.

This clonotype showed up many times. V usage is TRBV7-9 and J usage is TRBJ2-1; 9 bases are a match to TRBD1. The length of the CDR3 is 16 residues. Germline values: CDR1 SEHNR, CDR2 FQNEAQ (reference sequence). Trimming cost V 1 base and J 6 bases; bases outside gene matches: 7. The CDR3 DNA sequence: TGTGCCAGCAGCTTAGTCCCGGGACAGGGTTCCAATGAGCAGTTCTTC. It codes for CASSLVPGQGSNEQFF. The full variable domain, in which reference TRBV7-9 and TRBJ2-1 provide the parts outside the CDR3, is DTGVSQNPRHKITKRGQNVTFRCDPISEHNRLYWYRQTLGQGPEFLTYFQNEAQLEKSRLLSDRFSAERPKGSFSTLEIQRTEQGDSAMYLCASSLVPGQGSNEQFFGPGTRLTVL.

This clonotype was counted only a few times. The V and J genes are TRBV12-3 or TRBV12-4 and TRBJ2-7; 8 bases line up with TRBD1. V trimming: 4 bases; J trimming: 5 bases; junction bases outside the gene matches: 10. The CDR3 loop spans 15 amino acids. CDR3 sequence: CASSSRTGKSDEQYF. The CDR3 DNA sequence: TGTGCCAGCAGTTCCCGGACAGGGAAGAGCGACGAGCAGTACTTC.

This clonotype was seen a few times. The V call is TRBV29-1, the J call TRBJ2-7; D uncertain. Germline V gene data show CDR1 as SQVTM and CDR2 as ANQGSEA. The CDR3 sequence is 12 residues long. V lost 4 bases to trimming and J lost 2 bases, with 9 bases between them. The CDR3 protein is CSVVEATYEQYF. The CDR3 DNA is TGCAGCGTTGTAGAAGCCACCTACGAGCAGTACTTC.

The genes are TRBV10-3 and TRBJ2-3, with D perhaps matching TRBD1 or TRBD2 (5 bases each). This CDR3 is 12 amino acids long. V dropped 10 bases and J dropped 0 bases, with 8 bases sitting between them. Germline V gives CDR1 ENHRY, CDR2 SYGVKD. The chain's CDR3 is CATRGSTDTQYF. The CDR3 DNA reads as TGTGCCACCCGGGGCAGCACAGATACGCAGTATTTT.

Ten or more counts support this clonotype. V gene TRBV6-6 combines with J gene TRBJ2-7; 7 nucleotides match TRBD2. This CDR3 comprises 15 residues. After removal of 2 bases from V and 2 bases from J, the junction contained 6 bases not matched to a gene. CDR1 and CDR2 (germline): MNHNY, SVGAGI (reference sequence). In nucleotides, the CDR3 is TGTGCCAGCAGTTACAATCCTAGCGGAACCTACGAGCAGTACTTC. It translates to CASSYNPSGTYEQYF.

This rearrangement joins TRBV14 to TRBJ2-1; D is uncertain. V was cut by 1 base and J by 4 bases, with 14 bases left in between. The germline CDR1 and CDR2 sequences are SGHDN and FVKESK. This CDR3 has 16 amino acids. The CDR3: CASSQGRAVKYNEQFF. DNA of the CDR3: TGTGCCAGCAGCCAAGGTCGGGCAGTAAAATACAATGAGCAGTTCTTC. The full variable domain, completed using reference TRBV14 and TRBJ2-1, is EAGVTQFPSHSVIEKGQTVTLRCDPISGHDNLYWYRRVMGKEIKFLLHFVKESKQDESGMPNNRFLAERTGGTYSTLKVQPAELEDSGVYFCASSQGRAVKYNEQFFGPGTRLTVL.

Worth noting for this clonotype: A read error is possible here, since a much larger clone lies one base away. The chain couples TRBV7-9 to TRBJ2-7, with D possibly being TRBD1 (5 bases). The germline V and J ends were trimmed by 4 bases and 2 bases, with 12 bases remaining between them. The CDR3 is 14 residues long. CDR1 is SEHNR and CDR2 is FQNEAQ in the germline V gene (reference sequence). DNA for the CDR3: TGTGCCAGCAGCTCAGCGCTGACAGCCTACGAGCAGTACTTC. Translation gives CASSSALTAYEQYF.

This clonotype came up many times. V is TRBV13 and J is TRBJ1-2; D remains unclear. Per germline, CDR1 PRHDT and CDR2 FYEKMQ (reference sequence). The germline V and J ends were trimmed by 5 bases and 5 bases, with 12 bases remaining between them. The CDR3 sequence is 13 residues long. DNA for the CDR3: TGTGCCAGCAGCCAAGGACGGATTTATGGCTACACCTTC. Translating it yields CASSQGRIYGYTF.